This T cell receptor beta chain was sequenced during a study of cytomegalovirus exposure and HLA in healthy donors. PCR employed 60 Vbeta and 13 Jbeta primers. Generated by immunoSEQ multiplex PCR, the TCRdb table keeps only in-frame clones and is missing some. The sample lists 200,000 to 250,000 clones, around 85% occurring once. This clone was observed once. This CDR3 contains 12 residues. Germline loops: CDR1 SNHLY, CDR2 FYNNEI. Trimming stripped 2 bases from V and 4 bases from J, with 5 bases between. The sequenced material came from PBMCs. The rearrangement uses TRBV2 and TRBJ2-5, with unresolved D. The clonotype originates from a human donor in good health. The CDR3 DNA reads TGTGCCAGCAGTGAATCTCGAGAGACCCAGTACTTC. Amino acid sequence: CASSESRETQYF.